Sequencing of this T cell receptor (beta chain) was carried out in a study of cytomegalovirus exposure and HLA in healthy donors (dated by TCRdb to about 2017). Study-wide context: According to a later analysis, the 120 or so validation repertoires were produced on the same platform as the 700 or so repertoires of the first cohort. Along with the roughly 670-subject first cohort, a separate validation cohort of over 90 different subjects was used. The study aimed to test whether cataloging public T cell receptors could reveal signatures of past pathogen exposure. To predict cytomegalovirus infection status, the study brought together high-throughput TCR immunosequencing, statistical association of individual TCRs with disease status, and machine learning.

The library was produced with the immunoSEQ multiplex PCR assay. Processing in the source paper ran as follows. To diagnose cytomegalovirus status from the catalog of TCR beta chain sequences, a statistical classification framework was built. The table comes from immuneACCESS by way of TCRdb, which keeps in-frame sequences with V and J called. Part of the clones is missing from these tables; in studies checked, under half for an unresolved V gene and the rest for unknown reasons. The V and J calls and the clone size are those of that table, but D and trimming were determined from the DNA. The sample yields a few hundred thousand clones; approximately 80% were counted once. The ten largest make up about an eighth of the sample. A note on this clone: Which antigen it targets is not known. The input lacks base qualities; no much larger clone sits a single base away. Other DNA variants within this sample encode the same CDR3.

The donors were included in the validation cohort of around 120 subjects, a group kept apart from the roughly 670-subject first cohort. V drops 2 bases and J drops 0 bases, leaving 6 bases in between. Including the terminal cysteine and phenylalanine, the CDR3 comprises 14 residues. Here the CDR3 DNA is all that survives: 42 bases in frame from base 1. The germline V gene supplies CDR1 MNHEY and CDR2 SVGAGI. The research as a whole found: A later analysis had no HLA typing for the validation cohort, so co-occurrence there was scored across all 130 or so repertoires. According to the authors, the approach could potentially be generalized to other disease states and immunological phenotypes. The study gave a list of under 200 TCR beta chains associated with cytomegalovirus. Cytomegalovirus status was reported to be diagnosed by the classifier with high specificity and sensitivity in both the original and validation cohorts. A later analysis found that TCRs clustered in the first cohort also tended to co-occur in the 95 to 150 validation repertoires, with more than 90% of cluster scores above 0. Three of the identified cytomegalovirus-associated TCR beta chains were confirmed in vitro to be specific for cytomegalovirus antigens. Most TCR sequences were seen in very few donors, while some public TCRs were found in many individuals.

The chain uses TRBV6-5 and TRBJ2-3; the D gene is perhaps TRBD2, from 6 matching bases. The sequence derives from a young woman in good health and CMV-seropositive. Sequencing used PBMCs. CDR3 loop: CASSYSGSTDTQYF. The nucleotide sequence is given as TGTGCCAGCAGTTACAGCGGGAGCACAGATACGCAGTATTTT.